The 13 T cell receptor beta chains below come from one sample, sequenced in a study of cytomegalovirus exposure and HLA in healthy donors. 13 Jbeta primers and 60 Vbeta primers were used for the PCR. Some clones are missing from TCRdb's copy, which holds only in-frame ones; the method was immunoSEQ multiplex PCR. The sample yields 35,000 to 55,000 clones, around 73% seen once. Specimen: PBMCs. These receptors were taken from a woman aged 25 to 45 in good health and CMV-seronegative.

The chain combines TRBV7-9 with TRBJ1-1; no clear D. V lost 3 bases and J 6 bases, leaving 14 bases between the germline ends. The CDR3 sequence is 14 residues long. Looked up from germline, CDR1 is SEHNR and CDR2 is FQNEAQ (reference sequence). CDR3 amino acids: CASSFLTQRAEAFF. CDR3 DNA: TGTGCCAGCAGCTTCCTGACCCAACGGGCTGAAGCTTTCTTT.

This clone is labeled as medium-sized. The chain combines TRBV5-4 with TRBJ1-1, with no clear D. The CDR3 has 16 residues. The germline CDR1 and CDR2 sequences are SGHNT and YYREEE (reference sequence). Trimming shortened V by 1 base and J by 1 base, and 14 bases separated the two germline ends. CDR3 loop: CASSLRTGVKNTEAFF. In DNA, the CDR3 is TGTGCCAGCAGCTTGAGAACGGGAGTAAAGAACACTGAAGCTTTCTTT.

This rearrangement joins TRBV7-8 to TRBJ2-3, with 12 bases that match TRBD2. V shed 3 bases and J 7 bases; nucleotides not matched to a gene: 5. In germline, CDR1 is SGHVS, CDR2 FQNEAQ. CDR3 size: 15 residues. The CDR3, as DNA: TGTGCCAGCAGCTTTCGACTAGCGGGGGCATATACGCAGTATTTT. This codes for CASSFRLAGAYTQYF.

V and J are TRBV27 and TRBJ2-5, with TRBD2 matching over 16 bases. Trimming took 0 bases from V and 1 from J; bases not matched to a gene: 14. This CDR3 comprises 22 residues. CDR1 MNHEY and CDR2 SMNVEV come from the germline V gene (reference sequence). CDR3 loop: CASSLSPGLPGLAGGAQETQYF. In DNA form, the CDR3 reads TGTGCCAGCAGTTTATCTCCGGGACTCCCGGGACTAGCGGGAGGGGCCCAAGAGACCCAGTACTTC.

There are a few counts of this clone. This chain connects TRBV7-8 to TRBJ2-6; the match to TRBD1 covers 8 bases. CDR1 and CDR2 (germline): SGHVS, FQNEAQ. Losses at the gene ends were 9 bases for V and 0 bases for J; bases not matched to a gene: 10. The CDR3 loop spans 17 amino acids. CDR3 amino acids: CASGQGGFGSGANVLTF. The CDR3 bases are TGTGCCAGTGGACAGGGTGGGTTCGGCTCTGGGGCCAACGTCCTGACTTTC.

This chain joins TRBV5-4 and TRBJ2-2; 10 positions agree with TRBD2. Germline values: CDR1 SGHNT, CDR2 YYREEE (reference sequence). The V segment lost 0 bases and the J segment 3 bases; nucleotides outside the gene matches: 11. The CDR3 loop spans 19 amino acids. CDR3 DNA sequence: TGTGCCAGCAGCTTGGCCGGAGGTTGGACTAGCGGACACACCGGGGAGCTGTTTTTT. It codes for CASSLAGGWTSGHTGELFF.

This clone was counted only a few times. V and J are TRBV6-4 and TRBJ2-6, with 11 bases that match TRBD1. Germline V CDR1 and CDR2: MRHNA, SNTAGT. CDR3 size: 17 residues. J gave up 0 bases and V 4 bases, and 2 bases lay outside the gene matches. The DNA of the CDR3 is TGTGCCAGCAGTGCAGGGACAGGGGGCTCTGGGGCCAACGTCCTGACTTTC. Protein sequence: CASSAGTGGSGANVLTF.

CDR3 bases: TGTGCCAGCAGCTCCCAAAAGAAGACTAGCGGGGACCTTAACACAGATACGCAGTATTTT. It translates to CASSSQKKTSGDLNTDTQYF. The rearrangement links TRBV7-6 to TRBJ2-3; 11 nucleotides line up with TRBD2. The CDR3 covers 20 residues. V was clipped by 4 bases and J by 2 bases; unmatched bases: 17. Germline V gene sequence: CDR1 SGHVS, CDR2 FNYEAQ.

The chain joins TRBV5-1 to TRBJ1-4; 7 nucleotides agree with TRBD1. The trim removed 1 base at V and 7 bases at J, leaving 4 bases unmatched. The germline V gene has CDR1 SGHRS and CDR2 YFSETQ. The CDR3 consists of 14 residues. The CDR3 loop reads CASSLIGGGEKLFF. The CDR3 DNA reads as TGCGCCAGCAGCTTGATAGGGGGCGGTGAAAAACTGTTTTTT. The full variable domain, in which reference TRBV5-1 and TRBJ1-4 provide the parts outside the CDR3, is KAGVTQTPRYLIKTRGQQVTLSCSPISGHRSVSWYQQTPGQGLQFLFEYFSETQRNKGNFPGRFSGRQFSNSRSEMNVSTLELGDSALYLCASSLIGGGEKLFFGSGTQLSVL.

This clone is labeled large. This sequence joins TRBV7-7 and TRBJ2-1; perhaps TRBD2 as D (7 bases). Germline V gene sequence: CDR1 SSHAT, CDR2 FNYEAQ (reference sequence). V shed 10 bases and J shed 5 bases, with 18 bases lying between them. CDR3 length equals 14 residues. CDR3 DNA: TGTGCCACCGCTGGAGGGGGGGCCCACAATGAGCAGTTCTTC. Its translation: CATAGGGAHNEQFF.

V and J are TRBV30 and TRBJ1-3; D remains ambiguous. Germline V gene lookup returns CDR1 GTSNPN and CDR2 SVGIG (reference sequence). The CDR3 runs 16 residues. Trimming cost V 6 bases and J 1 base, with 19 bases left between them. CDR3 DNA: TGTGCCTGCGCTAAACAGACGAAGAAGTCTGGAAACACCATATATTTT. This sequence encodes CACAKQTKKSGNTIYF.

V gene TRBV28 combines with J gene TRBJ2-1; 10 bases align to TRBD2. V was clipped by 5 bases and J by 6 bases; unmatched bases: 13. Germline CDR1 and CDR2: MDHEN and SYDVKM. This CDR3 has 17 residues. The CDR3 spells CASSPRVISGRPNEQFF. CDR3 nucleotide sequence: TGTGCCAGCAGTCCACGGGTTATTAGCGGGAGGCCCAATGAGCAGTTCTTC.

This chain uses TRBV7-9 with TRBJ2-1; no clear D. With 6 bases removed from V and 0 bases from J, the gap between germline ends came to 9 bases. CDR1 SEHNR and CDR2 FQNEAQ come from the germline V gene (reference sequence). CDR3 length: 14 amino acids. As DNA, the CDR3 is TGTGCCAGCAGTTACCTCAGCTCCTACAATGAGCAGTTCTTC. It translates to CASSYLSSYNEQFF.